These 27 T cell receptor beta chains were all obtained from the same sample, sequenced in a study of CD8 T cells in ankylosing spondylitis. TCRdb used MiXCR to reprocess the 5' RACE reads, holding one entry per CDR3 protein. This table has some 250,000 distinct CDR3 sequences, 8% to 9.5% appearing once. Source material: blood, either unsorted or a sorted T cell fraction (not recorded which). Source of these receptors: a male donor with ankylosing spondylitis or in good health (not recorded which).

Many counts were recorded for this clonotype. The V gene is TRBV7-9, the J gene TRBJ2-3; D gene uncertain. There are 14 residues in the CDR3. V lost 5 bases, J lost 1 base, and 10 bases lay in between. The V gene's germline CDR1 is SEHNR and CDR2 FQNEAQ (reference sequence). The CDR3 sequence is CASSHTLGTDTQYF. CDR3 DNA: TGTGCCAGCAGCCACACATTGGGCACAGATACGCAGTATTTT.

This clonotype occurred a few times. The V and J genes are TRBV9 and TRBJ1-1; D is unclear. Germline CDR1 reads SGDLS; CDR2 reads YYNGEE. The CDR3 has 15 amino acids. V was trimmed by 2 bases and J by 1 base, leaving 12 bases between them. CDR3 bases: TGTGCCAGCAGCGTTATCGATGGGAGGAACACTGAAGCTTTCTTT. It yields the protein CASSVIDGRNTEAFF.

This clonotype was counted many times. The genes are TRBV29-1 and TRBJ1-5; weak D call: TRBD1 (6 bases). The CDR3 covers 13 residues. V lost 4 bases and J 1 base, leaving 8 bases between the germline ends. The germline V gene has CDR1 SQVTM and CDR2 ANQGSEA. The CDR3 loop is CSVGQGSNQPQHF. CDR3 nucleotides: TGCAGCGTTGGTCAGGGGAGCAATCAGCCCCAGCATTTT.

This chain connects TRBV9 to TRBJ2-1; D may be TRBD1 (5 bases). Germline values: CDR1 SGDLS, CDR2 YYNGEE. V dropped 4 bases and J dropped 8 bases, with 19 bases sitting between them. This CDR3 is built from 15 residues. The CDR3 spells CASSPKSVWGDEQFF. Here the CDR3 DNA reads TGTGCCAGCAGCCCAAAGTCGGTGTGGGGCGATGAGCAGTTCTTC.

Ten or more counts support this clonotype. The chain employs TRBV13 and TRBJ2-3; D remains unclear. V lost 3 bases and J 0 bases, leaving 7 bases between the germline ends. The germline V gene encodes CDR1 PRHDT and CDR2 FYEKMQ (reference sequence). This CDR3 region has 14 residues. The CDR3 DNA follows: TGTGCCAGCAGCTTCGCGGCTAGCACAGATACGCAGTATTTT. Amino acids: CASSFAASTDTQYF.

DNA of the CDR3: TGCAGCGTTGGAGGTTTGGGGGGGAGGAGCTCCTACGAGCAGTACTTC. Protein: CSVGGLGGRSSYEQYF. J is TRBJ2-7 and V is TRBV29-1, with 7 bases identical to TRBD2. The germline CDR1 and CDR2 sequences are SQVTM and ANQGSEA. This CDR3 comprises 16 residues. The V gene end was trimmed by 4 bases and the J gene end by 0 bases; junction bases not matched to a gene: 12.

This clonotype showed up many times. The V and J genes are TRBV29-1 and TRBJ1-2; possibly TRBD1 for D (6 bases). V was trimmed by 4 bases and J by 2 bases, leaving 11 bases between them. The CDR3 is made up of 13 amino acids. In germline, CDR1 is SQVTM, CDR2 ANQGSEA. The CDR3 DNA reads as TGCAGCGTTGGGACAGCTCTAAACTATGGCTACACCTTC. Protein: CSVGTALNYGYTF.

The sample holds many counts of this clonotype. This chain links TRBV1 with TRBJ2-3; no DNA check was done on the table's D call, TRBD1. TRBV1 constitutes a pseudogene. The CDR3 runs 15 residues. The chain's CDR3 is CTSRHPAADPDTQYF. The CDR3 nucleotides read TGCACCAGCAGGCACCCTGCGGCCGACCCGGATACGCAGTATTTT.

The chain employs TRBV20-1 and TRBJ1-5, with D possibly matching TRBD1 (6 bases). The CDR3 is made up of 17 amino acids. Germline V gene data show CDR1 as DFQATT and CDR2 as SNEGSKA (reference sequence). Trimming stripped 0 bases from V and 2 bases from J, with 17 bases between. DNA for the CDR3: TGCAGTGCTAGAGAGGGGGGCGTAGTTATGGGCAATCAGCCCCAGCATTTT. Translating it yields CSAREGGVVMGNQPQHF.

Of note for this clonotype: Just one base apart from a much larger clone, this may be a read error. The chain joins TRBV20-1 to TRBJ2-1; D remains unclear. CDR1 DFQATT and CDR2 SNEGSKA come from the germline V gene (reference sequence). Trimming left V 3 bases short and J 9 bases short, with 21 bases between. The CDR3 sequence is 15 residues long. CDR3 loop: CSARALSREDGEQFF. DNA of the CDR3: TGCAGTGCTAGGGCCCTTAGCAGAGAAGACGGTGAGCAGTTCTTC.

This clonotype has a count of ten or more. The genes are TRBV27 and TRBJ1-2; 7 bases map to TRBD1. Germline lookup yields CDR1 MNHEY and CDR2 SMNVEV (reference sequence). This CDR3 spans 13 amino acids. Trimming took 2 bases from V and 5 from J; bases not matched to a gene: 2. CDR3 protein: CASSLGGQYGYTF. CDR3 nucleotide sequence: TGTGCCAGCAGTTTAGGGGGACAGTATGGCTACACCTTC.

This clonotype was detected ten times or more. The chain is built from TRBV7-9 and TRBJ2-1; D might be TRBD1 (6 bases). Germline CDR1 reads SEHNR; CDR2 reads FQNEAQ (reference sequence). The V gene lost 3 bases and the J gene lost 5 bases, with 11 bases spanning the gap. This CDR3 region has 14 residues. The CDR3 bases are TGTGCCAGCAGCTTGGGGACACAGAACAATGAGCAGTTCTTC. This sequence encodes CASSLGTQNNEQFF.

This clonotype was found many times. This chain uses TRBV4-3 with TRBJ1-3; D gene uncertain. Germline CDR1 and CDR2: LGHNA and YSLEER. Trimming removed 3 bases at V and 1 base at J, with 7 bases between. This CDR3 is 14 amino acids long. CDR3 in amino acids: CASSQSTSGNTIYF. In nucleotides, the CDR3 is TGCGCCAGCAGCCAGAGTACGTCTGGAAACACCATATATTTT.

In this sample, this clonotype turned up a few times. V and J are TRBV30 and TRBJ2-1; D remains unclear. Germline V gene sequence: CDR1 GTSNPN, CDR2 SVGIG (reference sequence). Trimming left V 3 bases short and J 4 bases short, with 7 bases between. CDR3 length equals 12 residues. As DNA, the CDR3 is TGTGCCTGGAGGGTCTTATACAATGAGCAGTTCTTC. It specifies CAWRVLYNEQFF.

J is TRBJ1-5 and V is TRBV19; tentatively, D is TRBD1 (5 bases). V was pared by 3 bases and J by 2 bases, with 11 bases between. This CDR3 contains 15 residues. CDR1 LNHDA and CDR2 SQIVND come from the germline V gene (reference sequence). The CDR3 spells CASSILGGGNQPQHF. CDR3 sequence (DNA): TGTGCCAGTAGTATCCTGGGAGGGGGCAATCAGCCCCAGCATTTT.

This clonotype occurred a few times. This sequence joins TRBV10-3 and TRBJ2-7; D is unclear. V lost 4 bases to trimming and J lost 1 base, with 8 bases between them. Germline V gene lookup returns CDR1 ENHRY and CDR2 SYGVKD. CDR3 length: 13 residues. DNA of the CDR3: TGTGCCATCAGTGCTGACATGTCCTACGAGCAGTACTTC. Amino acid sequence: CAISADMSYEQYF.

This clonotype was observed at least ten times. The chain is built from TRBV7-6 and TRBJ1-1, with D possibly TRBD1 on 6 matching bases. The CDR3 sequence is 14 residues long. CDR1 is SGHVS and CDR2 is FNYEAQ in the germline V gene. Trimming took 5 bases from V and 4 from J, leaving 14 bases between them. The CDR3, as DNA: TGTGCCAGCAGCGTTGGGACGACAGGCACTGAAGCTTTCTTT. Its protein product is CASSVGTTGTEAFF.

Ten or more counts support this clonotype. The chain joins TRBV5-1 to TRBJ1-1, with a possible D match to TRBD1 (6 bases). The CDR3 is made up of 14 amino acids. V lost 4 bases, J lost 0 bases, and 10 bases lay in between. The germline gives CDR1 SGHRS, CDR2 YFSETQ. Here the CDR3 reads CASSRDRLNTEAFF. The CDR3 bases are TGCGCCAGCAGCCGAGACAGGCTGAACACTGAAGCTTTCTTT.

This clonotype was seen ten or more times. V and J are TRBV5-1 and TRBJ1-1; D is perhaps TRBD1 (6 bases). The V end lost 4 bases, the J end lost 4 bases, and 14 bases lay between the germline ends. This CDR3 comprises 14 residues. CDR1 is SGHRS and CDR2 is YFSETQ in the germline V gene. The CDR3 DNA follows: TGCGCCAGCAGCCTTGGACAGCTCTTCACTGAAGCTTTCTTT. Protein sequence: CASSLGQLFTEAFF. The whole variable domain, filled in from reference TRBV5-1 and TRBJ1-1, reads KAGVTQTPRYLIKTRGQQVTLSCSPISGHRSVSWYQQTPGQGLQFLFEYFSETQRNKGNFPGRFSGRQFSNSRSEMNVSTLELGDSALYLCASSLGQLFTEAFFGQGTRLTVV.

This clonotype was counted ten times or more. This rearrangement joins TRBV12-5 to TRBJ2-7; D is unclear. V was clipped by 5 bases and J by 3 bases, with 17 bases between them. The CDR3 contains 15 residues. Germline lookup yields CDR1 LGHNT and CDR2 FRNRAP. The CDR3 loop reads CASGPSSGFFYEQYF. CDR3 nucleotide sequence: TGTGCTAGTGGTCCGTCATCCGGGTTTTTCTACGAGCAGTACTTC. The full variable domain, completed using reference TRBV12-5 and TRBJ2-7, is DARVTQTPRHKVTEMGQEVTMRCQPILGHNTVFWYRQTMMQGLELLAYFRNRAPLDDSGMPKDRFSAEMPDATLATLKIQPSEPRDSAVYFCASGPSSGFFYEQYFGPGTRLTVT.

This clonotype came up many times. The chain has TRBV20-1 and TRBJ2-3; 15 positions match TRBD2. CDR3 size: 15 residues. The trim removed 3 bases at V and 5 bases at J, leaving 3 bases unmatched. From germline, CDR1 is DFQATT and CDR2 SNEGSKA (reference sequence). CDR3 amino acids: CSARGGLAGGDTQYF. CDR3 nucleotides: TGCAGTGCTAGGGGGGGACTAGCGGGAGGAGATACGCAGTATTTT.

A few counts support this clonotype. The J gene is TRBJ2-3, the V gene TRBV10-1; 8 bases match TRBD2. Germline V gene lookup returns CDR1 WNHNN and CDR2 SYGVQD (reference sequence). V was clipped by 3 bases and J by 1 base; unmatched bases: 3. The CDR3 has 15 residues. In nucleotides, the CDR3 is TGCGCCAGCAGTGACCAGACTAGCGGCACAGATACGCAGTATTTT. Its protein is CASSDQTSGTDTQYF.

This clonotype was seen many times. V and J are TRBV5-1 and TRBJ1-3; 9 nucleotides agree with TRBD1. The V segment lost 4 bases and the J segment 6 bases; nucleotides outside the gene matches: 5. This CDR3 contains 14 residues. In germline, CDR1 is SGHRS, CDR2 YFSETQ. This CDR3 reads CASSLGQGLNTIYF. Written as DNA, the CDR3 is TGCGCCAGCAGCCTCGGACAGGGGTTAAACACCATATATTTT.

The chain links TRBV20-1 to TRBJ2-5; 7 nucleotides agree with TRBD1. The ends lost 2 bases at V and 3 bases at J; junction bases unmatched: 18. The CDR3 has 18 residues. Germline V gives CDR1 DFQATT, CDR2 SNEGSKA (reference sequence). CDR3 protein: CSARTRPPLETGEETQYF. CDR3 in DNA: TGCAGTGCTAGAACGAGACCCCCCCTCGAAACAGGGGAAGAGACCCAGTACTTC.

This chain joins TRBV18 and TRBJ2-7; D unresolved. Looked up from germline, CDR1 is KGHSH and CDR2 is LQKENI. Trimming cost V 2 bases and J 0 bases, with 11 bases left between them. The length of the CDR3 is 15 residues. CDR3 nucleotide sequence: TGTGCCAGCTCACCAGACATAGGTATCTCCTACGAGCAGTACTTC. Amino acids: CASSPDIGISYEQYF.

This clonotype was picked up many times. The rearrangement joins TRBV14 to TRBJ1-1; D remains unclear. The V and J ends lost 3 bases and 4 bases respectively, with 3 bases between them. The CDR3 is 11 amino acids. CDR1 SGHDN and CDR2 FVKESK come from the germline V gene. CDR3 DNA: TGTGCCAGCAGCCATGCCACTGAAGCTTTCTTT. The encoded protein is CASSHATEAFF.

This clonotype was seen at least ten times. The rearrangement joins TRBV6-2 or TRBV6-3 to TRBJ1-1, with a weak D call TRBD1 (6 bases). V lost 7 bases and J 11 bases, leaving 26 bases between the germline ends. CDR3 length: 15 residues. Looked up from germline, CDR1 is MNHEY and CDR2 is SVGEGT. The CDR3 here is CASTDKGVFLTGAFF. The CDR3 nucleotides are TGTGCCAGCACCGATAAGGGGGTCTTCCTAACCGGGGCTTTCTTT.